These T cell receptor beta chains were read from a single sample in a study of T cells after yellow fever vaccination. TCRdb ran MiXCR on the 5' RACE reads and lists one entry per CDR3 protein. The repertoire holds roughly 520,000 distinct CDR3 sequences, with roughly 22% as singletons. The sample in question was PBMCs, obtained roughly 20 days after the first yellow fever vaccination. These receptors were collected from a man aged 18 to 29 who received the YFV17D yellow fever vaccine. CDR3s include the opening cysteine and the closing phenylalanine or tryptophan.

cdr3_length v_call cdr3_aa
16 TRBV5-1 CASSGAGTRGRETQYF
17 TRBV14 CASSLRVGVSGANVLTF
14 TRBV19 CASNPNPLQDEQYF
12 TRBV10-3 CAISGIQETQYF
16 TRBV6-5 CASSYGGTSGYNEQFF
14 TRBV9 CASSVGTFNTEAFF
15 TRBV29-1 CSVEGRGAHEETQYF
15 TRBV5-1 CASSLEGTTSYEQYF
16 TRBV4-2 CASSQVARATNEKLFF
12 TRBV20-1 CSAPGDTGELFF
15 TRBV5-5 CASSLGGPYNQPQHF
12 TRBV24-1 CATSDLNTEAFF
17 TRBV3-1 CASSQDGYSGGENEQYF
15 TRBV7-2 CASSFGGGVLDTQYF
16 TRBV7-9 CASSSGLAGENEAQYF
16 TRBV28 CASSPLWSGGAGEQFF
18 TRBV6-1 CASRTTEAGSFGTDTQYF
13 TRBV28 CASSYPGRSPLHF
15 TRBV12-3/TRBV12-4 CASSLGQVYYQPQHF
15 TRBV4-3 CASSQDSGQAYEQYF
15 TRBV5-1 CASSQGSASGNTIYF
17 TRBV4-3 CASSQEGFSSGANVLTF
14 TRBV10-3 CAISESREDHGYTF
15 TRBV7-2 CASSSRDPHTGELFF
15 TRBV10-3 CAISDPGTGVNEQFF